Sequencing of this T cell receptor (beta chain) was carried out in a study of blood T cell repertoires in COVID-19. In the study overall: From T cells, B-cell-depleted T cells, or PBMCs came the material, which was cDNA or gDNA.

Original analysis: Reference gene primers were amplified, and this amplification served to estimate nucleated cell counts. Some clones are missing from TCRdb's copy, which holds only in-frame ones; the method was immunoSEQ multiplex PCR. V, J and clone size reflect that table, while D and trimming were determined from the DNA. The data hold under 250,000 clones, with around 84% observed a single time. The receptor's source is a man over 45 with active or convalescent COVID-19. Sequencing used peripheral blood.

Here the CDR3 reads CASSPTGAGANVLTF. As DNA, the CDR3 is TGTGCCAGCAGCCCGACGGGGGCTGGGGCCAACGTCCTGACTTTC. The rearrangement uses TRBV7-3 and TRBJ2-6; TRBD2 is a possible D gene (6 bases). This CDR3 contains 15 residues. V lost 5 bases to trimming and J lost 2 bases, with 10 bases between them. CDR1 is SGHTA, CDR2 FQGTGA, per germline.